Listed below are T cell receptor beta chains from one sample, sequenced in a study of blood T cell repertoires in COVID-19. Clones were sequenced by immunoSEQ multiplex PCR, and TCRdb holds only the in-frame ones, with some missing. The sample includes roughly 230,000 clones, around four fifths seen only once; the top ten take 6% to 7%. Sequenced input: peripheral blood. These receptors were collected from an older woman with active or convalescent COVID-19. The CDR3 runs from the conserved cysteine through the conserved F or W. Fields, in order: D gene, clone size, J gene, V gene, CDR3 protein, CDR3 DNA. The D gene is left open where the match is weak. The size field is filled for only some rows; it gives once, few, many or a size class.

d_call: .
clone_size: .
j_call: TRBJ1-4
v_call: TRBV9
cdr3_aa: CASSVAAGVGTQKLFF
cdr3_nt: TGTGCCAGCAGCGTAGCGGCCGGGGTGGGGACTCAAAAACTGTTTTTT

d_call: .
clone_size: .
j_call: TRBJ1-2
v_call: TRBV9
cdr3_aa: CASSRTGGTGYTF
cdr3_nt: TGTGCCAGCAGCCGCACCGGAGGAACTGGCTACACCTTC

d_call: .
clone_size: .
j_call: TRBJ2-2
v_call: TRBV5-1
cdr3_aa: CASSLEVGTTNTGELFF
cdr3_nt: TGCGCCAGCAGCTTGGAGGTTGGGACAACGAACACCGGGGAGCTGTTTTTT

d_call: .
clone_size: .
j_call: TRBJ2-5
v_call: TRBV6-2/TRBV6-3
cdr3_aa: CASSYSPQRHYQETQYF
cdr3_nt: TGTGCCAGCAGTTACTCTCCCCAGCGCCACTACCAAGAGACCCAGTACTTC

d_call: .
clone_size: .
j_call: TRBJ1-4
v_call: TRBV28
cdr3_aa: CASSPLSGTRGEKLFF
cdr3_nt: TGTGCCAGCAGCCCCTTGTCCGGGACACGGGGTGAAAAACTGTTTTTT

d_call: TRBD2
clone_size: .
j_call: TRBJ2-2
v_call: TRBV19
cdr3_aa: CASRGLAGVNLDTGELFF
cdr3_nt: TGTGCCAGTCGAGGACTAGCGGGAGTTAATCTTGACACCGGGGAGCTGTTTTTT

d_call: .
clone_size: few
j_call: TRBJ2-2
v_call: TRBV19
cdr3_aa: CASSNPGTGELFF
cdr3_nt: TGTGCCAGTAGTAACCCAGGGACCGGGGAGCTGTTTTTT

d_call: .
clone_size: few
j_call: TRBJ2-1
v_call: TRBV10-1
cdr3_aa: CASSESGGDEQFF
cdr3_nt: TGCGCCAGCAGTGAGTCAGGGGGAGATGAGCAGTTCTTC

d_call: .
clone_size: .
j_call: TRBJ2-1
v_call: TRBV3-1/TRBV3-2
cdr3_aa: CASSLTTGSSEQFF
cdr3_nt: TGTGCCAGCAGCCTAACGACAGGAAGCTCTGAGCAGTTCTTC

d_call: TRBD2
clone_size: .
j_call: TRBJ2-7
v_call: TRBV6-5
cdr3_aa: CASSHSGSVSYEQYF
cdr3_nt: TGTGCCAGCAGTCATAGCGGGAGCGTTTCCTACGAGCAGTACTTC

d_call: .
clone_size: .
j_call: TRBJ1-4
v_call: TRBV7-9
cdr3_aa: CASSDGQPINEKLFF
cdr3_nt: TGTGCCAGCAGCGATGGACAGCCGATAAATGAAAAACTGTTTTTT

d_call: TRBD1
clone_size: .
j_call: TRBJ1-1
v_call: TRBV29-1
cdr3_aa: CSVDPDRGPLTEAFF
cdr3_nt: TGCAGCGTTGACCCGGACAGGGGGCCTCTCACTGAAGCTTTCTTT

d_call: .
clone_size: .
j_call: TRBJ2-5
v_call: TRBV11-2
cdr3_aa: CASSLGVFQETQYF
cdr3_nt: TGTGCCAGCAGCTTAGGTGTCTTCCAAGAGACCCAGTACTTC

d_call: .
clone_size: .
j_call: TRBJ1-5
v_call: TRBV6-1
cdr3_aa: CASSESGGGSNQPQHF
cdr3_nt: TGTGCCAGCAGTGAATCTGGGGGCGGGAGCAATCAGCCCCAGCATTTT

d_call: .
clone_size: .
j_call: TRBJ2-7
v_call: TRBV21-1
cdr3_aa: CASSPAGASGIPYEQYF
cdr3_nt: TGTGCCAGCAGCCCAGCCGGGGCTAGCGGGATTCCCTACGAGCAGTACTTC

d_call: TRBD2
clone_size: .
j_call: TRBJ2-3
v_call: TRBV5-1
cdr3_aa: CASSLLTSGNWDTQYF
cdr3_nt: TGCGCCAGCAGCCTGCTGACTAGCGGGAATTGGGATACGCAGTATTTT

d_call: .
clone_size: .
j_call: TRBJ1-6
v_call: TRBV30
cdr3_aa: CAWSRGKHSPLHF
cdr3_nt: TGTGCCTGGAGCAGGGGAAAACATTCACCCCTCCACTTT

d_call: TRBD2
clone_size: few
j_call: TRBJ2-1
v_call: TRBV27
cdr3_aa: CASSPLRGGPNEQFF
cdr3_nt: TGTGCCAGCAGCCCCCTGCGGGGGGGCCCAAATGAGCAGTTCTTC

d_call: TRBD2
clone_size: .
j_call: TRBJ2-3
v_call: TRBV6-5
cdr3_aa: CASRLLAGGPDTQYF
cdr3_nt: TGTGCCAGCAGGCTTCTAGCGGGGGGGCCAGATACGCAGTATTTT

d_call: TRBD2
clone_size: .
j_call: TRBJ2-3
v_call: TRBV19
cdr3_aa: CASSISGGGTDTQYF
cdr3_nt: TGTGCCAGTAGTATTAGCGGGGGCGGCACAGATACGCAGTATTTT

d_call: TRBD2
clone_size: .
j_call: TRBJ2-2
v_call: TRBV5-1
cdr3_aa: CASSNSGGNTGELFF
cdr3_nt: TGCGCCAGCAGCAATAGCGGGGGGAACACCGGGGAGCTGTTTTTT

d_call: .
clone_size: .
j_call: TRBJ1-3
v_call: TRBV9
cdr3_aa: CASSAAVDSGNTIYF
cdr3_nt: TGTGCCAGCAGCGCGGCCGTGGACAGCGGAAACACCATATATTTT

d_call: .
clone_size: .
j_call: TRBJ2-7
v_call: TRBV5-3
cdr3_aa: CARSLMTRCDEQYF
cdr3_nt: TGTGCCAGAAGCTTAATGACTAGGTGTGACGAGCAGTACTTC

d_call: .
clone_size: .
j_call: TRBJ2-7
v_call: TRBV21-1
cdr3_aa: CASSPAGFSYEQYF
cdr3_nt: TGTGCCAGCAGCCCGGCGGGTTTCTCCTACGAGCAGTACTTC

d_call: .
clone_size: many
j_call: TRBJ1-2
v_call: TRBV9
cdr3_aa: CASSVAVANYGYTF
cdr3_nt: TGTGCCAGCAGCGTAGCCGTTGCTAACTATGGCTACACCTTC

d_call: TRBD2
clone_size: .
j_call: TRBJ2-2
v_call: TRBV9
cdr3_aa: CASSAGGTGELFF
cdr3_nt: TGTGCCAGCAGCGCGGGGGGGACCGGGGAGCTGTTTTTT

d_call: .
clone_size: .
j_call: TRBJ2-3
v_call: TRBV24-1
cdr3_aa: CATSEERGTDTQYF
cdr3_nt: TGTGCCACCAGTGAGGAGAGGGGCACAGATACGCAGTATTTT

d_call: .
clone_size: .
j_call: TRBJ1-2
v_call: TRBV29-1
cdr3_aa: CSVALPLDYGYTF
cdr3_nt: TGCAGCGTTGCACTGCCTCTGGACTATGGCTACACCTTC

d_call: TRBD1
clone_size: .
j_call: TRBJ2-6
v_call: TRBV11-3
cdr3_aa: CASSPQGYGANVLTF
cdr3_nt: TGTGCCAGCAGCCCACAGGGGTATGGGGCCAACGTCCTGACTTTC

d_call: TRBD2
clone_size: .
j_call: TRBJ2-2
v_call: TRBV10-3
cdr3_aa: CATRLAGETGELFF
cdr3_nt: TGTGCCACCCGACTAGCGGGGGAGACCGGGGAGCTGTTTTTT

d_call: TRBD2
clone_size: .
j_call: TRBJ2-5
v_call: TRBV18
cdr3_aa: CASSPSSSGGGETQYF
cdr3_nt: TGTGCCAGCTCACCGTCCTCTAGCGGGGGAGGAGAGACCCAGTACTTC

d_call: .
clone_size: .
j_call: TRBJ1-1
v_call: TRBV7-9
cdr3_aa: CASSLSGPTEAFF
cdr3_nt: TGTGCCAGCAGCTTATCAGGGCCCACTGAAGCTTTCTTT

d_call: TRBD2
clone_size: few
j_call: TRBJ2-2
v_call: TRBV7-8
cdr3_aa: CASSFTSGRTGELFF
cdr3_nt: TGTGCCAGCAGCTTTACTAGCGGGAGGACCGGGGAGCTGTTTTTT

d_call: TRBD2
clone_size: .
j_call: TRBJ2-3
v_call: TRBV2
cdr3_aa: CASGLETDTQYF
cdr3_nt: TGTGCCAGCGGACTAGAGACAGATACGCAGTATTTT

d_call: .
clone_size: .
j_call: TRBJ2-4
v_call: TRBV2
cdr3_aa: CASSDRNIQYF
cdr3_nt: TGTGCCAGCAGTGACAGGAACATTCAGTACTTC

d_call: .
clone_size: .
j_call: TRBJ1-5
v_call: TRBV11-2
cdr3_aa: CASSRSQPQHF
cdr3_nt: TGTGCCAGCAGCCGCAGTCAGCCCCAGCATTTT

d_call: TRBD1
clone_size: .
j_call: TRBJ1-1
v_call: TRBV6-6
cdr3_aa: CASRRGTVDTEAFF
cdr3_nt: TGTGCCAGCAGAAGGGGGACAGTAGACACTGAAGCTTTCTTT

d_call: TRBD2
clone_size: .
j_call: TRBJ2-5
v_call: TRBV27
cdr3_aa: CASSSSPPVPGLAGGPGETQYF
cdr3_nt: TGTGCCAGCAGTTCCTCCCCGCCAGTCCCGGGACTAGCGGGAGGGCCAGGGGAGACCCAGTACTTC

d_call: TRBD2
clone_size: .
j_call: TRBJ2-3
v_call: TRBV5-1
cdr3_aa: CASSLRASGGTDTQYF
cdr3_nt: TGCGCCAGCAGCTTGCGCGCTAGCGGGGGGACAGATACGCAGTATTTT

d_call: TRBD2
clone_size: few
j_call: TRBJ2-2
v_call: TRBV7-9
cdr3_aa: CASSLGLALLGTGELFF
cdr3_nt: TGTGCCAGCAGCTTGGGACTAGCCCTCCTCGGAACCGGGGAGCTGTTTTTT

d_call: TRBD1
clone_size: .
j_call: TRBJ1-6
v_call: TRBV10-3
cdr3_aa: CAIRGTGLNSPLHF
cdr3_nt: TGTGCCATCAGGGGGACAGGGCTCAATTCACCCCTCCACTTT

d_call: TRBD2
clone_size: .
j_call: TRBJ2-3
v_call: TRBV9
cdr3_aa: CASSVGGLAGDTQYF
cdr3_nt: TGTGCCAGCAGCGTAGGGGGACTAGCGGGAGATACGCAGTATTTT

d_call: .
clone_size: few
j_call: TRBJ1-2
v_call: TRBV6-6
cdr3_aa: CASSPLRVAVTNYGYTF
cdr3_nt: TGTGCCAGCAGTCCACTTCGGGTGGCGGTTACTAACTATGGCTACACCTTC

d_call: TRBD1
clone_size: .
j_call: TRBJ1-5
v_call: TRBV18
cdr3_aa: CASSPDRARQPQHF
cdr3_nt: TGTGCCAGCTCACCCGACAGGGCCCGTCAGCCCCAGCATTTT

d_call: .
clone_size: .
j_call: TRBJ1-1
v_call: TRBV7-3
cdr3_aa: CASSSGTVAEAFF
cdr3_nt: TGTGCCAGCAGCTCGGGAACTGTCGCTGAAGCTTTCTTT

d_call: .
clone_size: .
j_call: TRBJ2-3
v_call: TRBV2
cdr3_aa: CASRRRRGNTDTQYF
cdr3_nt: TGTGCCAGCAGAAGGCGCAGGGGAAACACAGATACGCAGTATTTT

d_call: .
clone_size: .
j_call: TRBJ1-2
v_call: TRBV3-1/TRBV3-2
cdr3_aa: CASSQEVAYGYTF
cdr3_nt: TGTGCCAGCAGCCAAGAAGTGGCTTATGGCTACACCTTC

d_call: TRBD2
clone_size: .
j_call: TRBJ2-2
v_call: TRBV9
cdr3_aa: CASSAKLAFDTGELFF
cdr3_nt: TGTGCCAGCAGCGCCAAACTAGCGTTTGACACCGGGGAGCTGTTTTTT

d_call: .
clone_size: .
j_call: TRBJ2-1
v_call: TRBV11-1
cdr3_aa: CASSLGLVTEGVF
cdr3_nt: TGTGCCAGCAGCTTAGGTTTAGTGACAGAAGGCGTCTTC

d_call: .
clone_size: .
j_call: TRBJ1-1
v_call: TRBV7-9
cdr3_aa: CASSFRDLRNTEAFF
cdr3_nt: TGTGCCAGCAGCTTCCGGGACTTGCGGAACACTGAAGCTTTCTTT

d_call: .
clone_size: .
j_call: TRBJ2-3
v_call: TRBV19
cdr3_aa: CASRTQQGSDTQYF
cdr3_nt: TGTGCCAGTAGAACACAACAGGGATCAGATACGCAGTATTTT

d_call: .
clone_size: .
j_call: TRBJ2-1
v_call: TRBV7-2
cdr3_aa: CASSLALGSYNEQFF
cdr3_nt: TGTGCCAGCAGCTTAGCCCTTGGCAGTTACAATGAGCAGTTCTTC